This T cell receptor beta chain emerged from a study of cytomegalovirus exposure and HLA in healthy donors. Findings and caveats of the study: Roughly uniform sequencing depth across donors was assumed, possibly incorrectly. Through in vitro validation, a few CMV-associated chains were shown to be specific for CMV antigens.

Germline CDR1 is MGHDK and CDR2 is SYGVNS. The CDR3 is made up of 15 amino acids. With 3 bases removed from V and 4 bases from J, the gap between germline ends came to 12 bases. As for this clone: Antigen unknown.

PCR was performed using 60 Vbeta and 13 Jbeta primers. Generated by immunoSEQ multiplex PCR, the TCRdb table keeps only in-frame clones and is missing some. This repertoire shows roughly 190,000 clones, 65% to 85% found once; its top ten account for approximately 2.6%. The receptor comes from a female donor in good health and CMV-seronegative. The chain uses TRBV25-1 and TRBJ1-4, with D possibly matching TRBD1 (5 bases). Sequenced sample: PBMCs. CDR3 residues: CASSDPGRVNEKLFF. The CDR3 nucleotides are TGTGCCAGCAGTGACCCAGGGCGAGTTAATGAAAAACTGTTTTTT.